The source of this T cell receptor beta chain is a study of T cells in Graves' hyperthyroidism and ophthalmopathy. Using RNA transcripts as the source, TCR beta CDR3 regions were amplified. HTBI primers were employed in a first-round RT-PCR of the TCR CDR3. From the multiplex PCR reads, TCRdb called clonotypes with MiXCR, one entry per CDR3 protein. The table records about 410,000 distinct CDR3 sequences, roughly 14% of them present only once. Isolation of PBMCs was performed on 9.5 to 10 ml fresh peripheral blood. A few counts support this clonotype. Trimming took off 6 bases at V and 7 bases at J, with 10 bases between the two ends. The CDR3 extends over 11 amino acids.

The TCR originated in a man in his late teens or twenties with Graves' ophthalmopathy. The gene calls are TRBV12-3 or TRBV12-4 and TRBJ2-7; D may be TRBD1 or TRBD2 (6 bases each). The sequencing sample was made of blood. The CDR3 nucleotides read TGTGCCAGCAGCCGGGGGACAGAGCAGTACTTC. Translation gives CASSRGTEQYF.